This TCR beta chain emerged from a study of blood T cells in healthy people across ages. At least 6 micrograms of total RNA were extracted per sample. Combining a sample-barcoded 5' primer with a J-beta primer mix, a second PCR ran for 7 to 11 cycles. Via MiXCR, TCRdb re-called the 5' RACE reads, giving one row per CDR3 protein. The sample includes approximately 800,000 distinct CDR3 sequences, roughly 50% of them seen just once. Notes on the study in general: Fewer expanded clones and more diversity marked long-lived versus aged donors. The unknown donor CMV status may have confounded expanded clonotype changes.

A word on this clonotype: Its antigen is undetermined.

The source is a man between 35 and 55 years old in good health. Sequenced: blood.

Here the CDR3 reads CSVDGGVLNEQYF. The CDR3 DNA sequence: TGCAGCGTTGATGGAGGGGTATTGAATGAGCAGTACTTC. This chain connects TRBV29-1 to TRBJ2-5; tentatively, D is TRBD2 (6 bases). V was pared by 3 bases and J by 11 bases, with 19 bases between. This CDR3 comprises 13 residues. CDR1 is SQVTM, CDR2 ANQGSEA, per germline.